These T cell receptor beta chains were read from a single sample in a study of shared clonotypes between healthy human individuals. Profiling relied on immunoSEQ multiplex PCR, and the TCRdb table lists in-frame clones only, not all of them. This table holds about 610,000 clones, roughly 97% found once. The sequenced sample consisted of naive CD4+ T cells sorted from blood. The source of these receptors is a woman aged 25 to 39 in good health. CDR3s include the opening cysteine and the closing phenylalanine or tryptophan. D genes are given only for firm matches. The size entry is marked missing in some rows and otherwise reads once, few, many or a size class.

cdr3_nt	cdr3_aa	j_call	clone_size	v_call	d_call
TGCAGCGTTGCCGGGACAGGGGGTGGTGAGCAGTACTTC	CSVAGTGGGEQYF	TRBJ2-7	NA	TRBV29-1	TRBD1
TGCAGCGTGTCCTCAGGGGGGGAGAATGAAAAACTGTTTTTT	CSVSSGGENEKLFF	TRBJ1-4	NA	TRBV29-1	TRBD1
TGTGCCAGCAGAAAAACGGACAGGAGCAATGAAAAACTGTTTTTT	CASRKTDRSNEKLFF	TRBJ1-4	NA	TRBV27	TRBD1
TGCGCCAGCAGCACCACCCGGGACAGCGAAGCAACTAATGAAAAACTGTTTTTT	CASSTTRDSEATNEKLFF	TRBJ1-4	NA	TRBV5-1	TRBD1
TGTGCCAGCACCATTGCCCCCCAGAGCTCCTACAATGAGCAGTTCTTC	CASTIAPQSSYNEQFF	TRBJ2-1	NA	TRBV28	NA
TGTGCCAGCAGCTTAGGACACGGCGACTATAGCAATCAGCCCCAGCATTTT	CASSLGHGDYSNQPQHF	TRBJ1-5	NA	TRBV7-9	NA
TGCAGTGCTAGTCCGCAGTTCTTC	CSASPQFF	TRBJ2-1	NA	TRBV20-1	NA
TGTGCCAGCGGCCAAGCTGGCACCTACGAGCAGTACTTC	CASGQAGTYEQYF	TRBJ2-7	once	TRBV7-8	NA
TGTGCCAGTCAAACCTTGGGCTTCAACTATAATTCACCCCTCCACTTT	CASQTLGFNYNSPLHF	TRBJ1-6	NA	TRBV28	NA
TGTGCCAGCAGCACCCCGACTAGCGGGCCGAAAGGGGAGCTGTTTTTT	CASSTPTSGPKGELFF	TRBJ2-2	NA	TRBV7-7	TRBD2
TGTGCCAGCACCTTGGGGGGAACCTCTGGAAACACCATATATTTT	CASTLGGTSGNTIYF	TRBJ1-3	NA	TRBV28	NA
TGTGCCAGCAGCTTCTACAGGGACGAGCAGTACTTC	CASSFYRDEQYF	TRBJ2-7	once	TRBV7-8	NA
TGCGCCAGCAGCCAAGCGGGAGGGCGTTACAATGAGCAGTTCTTC	CASSQAGGRYNEQFF	TRBJ2-1	NA	TRBV4-1	TRBD2
TGTGCCAGCAGCTTACAGGGGGCGGTAGAGACCCAGTACTTC	CASSLQGAVETQYF	TRBJ2-5	NA	TRBV7-6	TRBD1
TGTGCCAGCAGTTCCCCAGGCCAGTCCTACGAGCAGTACTTC	CASSSPGQSYEQYF	TRBJ2-7	NA	TRBV27	NA
TGTGCCAGCAGCTTAGACCGGGACAGGGGCGAAAAACTGTTTTTT	CASSLDRDRGEKLFF	TRBJ1-4	NA	TRBV7-9	TRBD1
TGTGCCAGCAGCCAAGTTACTAGCGGGAGGAACCAAGAGACCCAGTACTTC	CASSQVTSGRNQETQYF	TRBJ2-5	once	TRBV4-2	TRBD2
TGTGCCAGCAGGACAGGGGGCGAATTCCTCGAGAAACTGTTTTTT	CASRTGGEFLEKLFF	TRBJ1-4	once	TRBV6-1	TRBD1
TGTGCCAGCTCAGCAAGACACCCCGGACTAGGGTCCAACATTCAGTACTTC	CASSARHPGLGSNIQYF	TRBJ2-4	NA	TRBV18	TRBD2
TGTGCCAGCAGCTTAGCACAGGGTTATGGAAACACCATATATTTT	CASSLAQGYGNTIYF	TRBJ1-3	NA	TRBV11-3	NA
TGTGCCAGCAGTTACAACGGGGGCTCGAACACTGAAGCTTTCTTT	CASSYNGGSNTEAFF	TRBJ1-1	NA	TRBV6-5	NA
TGTGCCAGCAGCTCCATATATAGCAATCAGCCCCAGCATTTT	CASSSIYSNQPQHF	TRBJ1-5	NA	TRBV11-2	NA
TGTGCCTGGGACAAAAGCGCTGGGGCCAACGTCCTGACTTTC	CAWDKSAGANVLTF	TRBJ2-6	NA	TRBV30	NA
TGTGCCAGCAGTTACTCTCTTACCTCAACCTACGAGCAGTACTTC	CASSYSLTSTYEQYF	TRBJ2-7	NA	TRBV6-5	NA
TGTGCCAGCAGCAAAATCGTGGCAGGGGTGCGCCTTCCCACCGGGGAGCTGTTTTTT	CASSKIVAGVRLPTGELFF	TRBJ2-2	NA	TRBV21-1	NA
TGTGCCAGTAGTATGTCGCTTACTCATGAAGCTTTCTTT	CASSMSLTHEAFF	TRBJ1-1	NA	TRBV19	NA
TGTGCCAGCGGCCTCACCCAGGGGGGCAACGAGCAGTACTTC	CASGLTQGGNEQYF	TRBJ2-7	NA	TRBV5-6	NA
TGTGCCAGCAGCTTAAGCCTCGTGCCAGGGACCGGGGAGCTGTTTTTT	CASSLSLVPGTGELFF	TRBJ2-2	NA	TRBV7-9	NA
TGTGCCACCAGCAGAGAGAGGGTTTTTGATCGATTTCGGCAGCCCCAGCATTTT	CATSRERVFDRFRQPQHF	TRBJ1-5	NA	TRBV15	NA
TGTGCCAGCAGCCGGAAGGGGAACACTGAAGCTTTCTTT	CASSRKGNTEAFF	TRBJ1-1	NA	TRBV27	NA
TGTGCCAGCAGCTCGCCTGTTATTATGAACACTGAAGCTTTCTTT	CASSSPVIMNTEAFF	TRBJ1-1	NA	TRBV5-5	NA
TGTGCCAGCTCACCAGCGGCGGAGTCCTACAATGAGCAGTTCTTC	CASSPAAESYNEQFF	TRBJ2-1	NA	TRBV18	NA
TGTGCCAGCAGCTTAGCGGGGGGCGTCAATGAAAAACTGTTTTTT	CASSLAGGVNEKLFF	TRBJ1-4	NA	TRBV7-8	NA
TGTGCCAGCAGTTACTGGGACAGGCATGGCTACACCTTC	CASSYWDRHGYTF	TRBJ1-2	once	TRBV6-5	TRBD1
TGTGCCAGCAAGGGGGCCCCGCGGACCCAGTACTTC	CASKGAPRTQYF	TRBJ2-5	NA	TRBV6-6	TRBD1
TGTGCCAGCAGCTTGGCCAGCGGGAGTGAATACGAGCAGTACTTC	CASSLASGSEYEQYF	TRBJ2-7	NA	TRBV5-5	TRBD2
TGTGCCAGCGGGGTAGCGGGCCGCGAGCAGTACTTC	CASGVAGREQYF	TRBJ2-7	NA	TRBV28	TRBD2
TGCGCCAGCAGCTCCTCAGCGGGTATCATCTACGAGCAGTACTTC	CASSSSAGIIYEQYF	TRBJ2-7	NA	TRBV5-1	NA
TGTGCCAGCTCTTCAGGGCGGAGTGTGGAGACCCAGTACTTC	CASSSGRSVETQYF	TRBJ2-5	NA	TRBV18	NA
TGTGCCGCAGGACAGGGGGCTTTAAGCACCTTC	CAAGQGALSTF	TRBJ1-2	NA	TRBV19	TRBD1
TGTGCCAGCAGGACAGGGAACTACGAGCAGTACTTC	CASRTGNYEQYF	TRBJ2-7	NA	TRBV6-5	TRBD1
TGTGCCAGCGGAGGACAGTCTTCGAGCAATCAGCCCCAGCATTTT	CASGGQSSSNQPQHF	TRBJ1-5	NA	TRBV28	NA
TGTGCCAGCAGCTTAGCAGGGGCGAACACTGAAGCTTTCTTT	CASSLAGANTEAFF	TRBJ1-1	NA	TRBV7-8	NA
TGTGCCAGCGGGCAGGGAGAGGAAAAACTGTTTTTT	CASGQGEEKLFF	TRBJ1-4	NA	TRBV27	NA
TGTGCCAGCAGCTTAGCCTGGGCCGGGGTTGGCACAGATACGCAGTATTTT	CASSLAWAGVGTDTQYF	TRBJ2-3	NA	TRBV7-8	NA
TGTGCCAGCAGTGGCCCCGGGACAGGGGGTGGCTACACCTTC	CASSGPGTGGGYTF	TRBJ1-2	NA	TRBV6-5	TRBD1
TGCGCCAGCAGCTTTATTTCCGGGAACCAAGAGACCCAGTACTTC	CASSFISGNQETQYF	TRBJ2-5	NA	TRBV5-1	NA
TGTGCCAGCAGTTACGCCGTTCCAACTCAGAACACTGAAGCTTTCTTT	CASSYAVPTQNTEAFF	TRBJ1-1	NA	TRBV6-5	NA
TGTGCCAGCAGTGGAGAAAAACTGTTTTTT	CASSGEKLFF	TRBJ1-4	few	TRBV28	NA
TGTGCCAGCAGTCCAGACAGGGTTGTGAACACTGAAGCTTTCTTT	CASSPDRVVNTEAFF	TRBJ1-1	NA	TRBV27	TRBD1
TGTGCCAGCAGTGAAGTAAGCGGTGCGAACACCGGGGAGCTGTTTTTT	CASSEVSGANTGELFF	TRBJ2-2	NA	TRBV2	NA
TGTGCCAGTACCTCTTCCGGAGAGACCCAGTACTTC	CASTSSGETQYF	TRBJ2-5	once	TRBV19	NA
TGTGCCAGTAGTATAGAACGGTCGGGGTCAGATACGCAGTATTTT	CASSIERSGSDTQYF	TRBJ2-3	NA	TRBV19	NA
TGTGCCAGCAGTGAAGCGCTTCTGGGGGCGGGCACCGGGGAGCTGTTTTTT	CASSEALLGAGTGELFF	TRBJ2-2	once	TRBV6-1	NA
TGCGCCAGCAGCCAAGGACGCTCTGGAAACACCATATATTTT	CASSQGRSGNTIYF	TRBJ1-3	NA	TRBV4-1	NA
TGCAGCGTTCGGAACCGGGCTAGTAGCTACGAGCAGTACTTC	CSVRNRASSYEQYF	TRBJ2-7	NA	TRBV29-1	NA